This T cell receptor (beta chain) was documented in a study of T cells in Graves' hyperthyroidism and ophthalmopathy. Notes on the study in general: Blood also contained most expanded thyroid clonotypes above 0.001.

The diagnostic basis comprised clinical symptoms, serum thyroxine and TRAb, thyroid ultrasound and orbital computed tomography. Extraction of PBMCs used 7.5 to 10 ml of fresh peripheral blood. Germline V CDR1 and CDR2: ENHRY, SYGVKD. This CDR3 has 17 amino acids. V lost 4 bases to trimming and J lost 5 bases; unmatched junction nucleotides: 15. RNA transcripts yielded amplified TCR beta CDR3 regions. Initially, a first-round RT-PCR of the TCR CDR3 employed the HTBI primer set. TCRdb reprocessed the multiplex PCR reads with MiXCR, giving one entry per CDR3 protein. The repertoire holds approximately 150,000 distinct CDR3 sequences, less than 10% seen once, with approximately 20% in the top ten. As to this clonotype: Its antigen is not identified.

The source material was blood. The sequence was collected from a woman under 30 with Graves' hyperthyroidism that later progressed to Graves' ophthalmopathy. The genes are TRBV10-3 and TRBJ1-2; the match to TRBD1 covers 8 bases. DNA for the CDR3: TGTGCCATCAGTGGAATTAGGACAGGGCGCTTTCTGTATGGCTACACCTTC. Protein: CAISGIRTGRFLYGYTF.